This T cell receptor beta chain stems from a study of shared T cell receptors in the human thymus. This CDR3 is built from 17 residues. Trimming cost V 5 bases and J 3 bases; bases outside gene matches: 10. In germline, CDR1 is MNHEY, CDR2 SMNVEV (reference sequence). Assay: immunoSEQ multiplex PCR; the TCRdb copy retains only in-frame clones and omits some. Seen here are about 500,000 clones, approximately 80% observed once, and the top ten hold approximately 0.013%. This same sample was also part of a study on human thymus T cells. According to that study: Related research described thymic repertoires that were highly overlapping among unrelated individuals.

Sequences were obtained from thymocytes. The TCR was taken from a boy younger than two with a congenital heart defect. The J gene is TRBJ1-4, the V gene TRBV27, with TRBD1 identical over 9 bases. CDR3 DNA sequence: TGTGCCAGCAGTGTAGGGACAGGGAGGGGTCCTAATGAAAAACTGTTTTTT. It codes for CASSVGTGRGPNEKLFF.